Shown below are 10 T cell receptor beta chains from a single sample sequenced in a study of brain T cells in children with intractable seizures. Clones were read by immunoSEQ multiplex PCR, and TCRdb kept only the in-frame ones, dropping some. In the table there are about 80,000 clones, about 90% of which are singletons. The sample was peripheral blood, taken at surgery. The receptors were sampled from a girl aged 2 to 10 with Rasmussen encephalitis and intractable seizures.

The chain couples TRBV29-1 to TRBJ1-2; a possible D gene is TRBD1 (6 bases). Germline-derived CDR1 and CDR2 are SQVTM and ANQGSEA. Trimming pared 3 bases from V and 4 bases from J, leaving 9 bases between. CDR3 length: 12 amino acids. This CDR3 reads CSVDQGTYGYTF. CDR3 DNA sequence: TGCAGCGTTGACCAGGGGACCTATGGCTACACCTTC. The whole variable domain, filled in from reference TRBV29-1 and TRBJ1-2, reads SAVISQKPSRDICQRGTSLTIQCQVDSQVTMMFWYRQQPGQSLTLIATANQGSEATYESGFVIDKFPISRPNLTFSTLTVSNMSPEDSSIYLCSVDQGTYGYTFGSGTRLTVV.

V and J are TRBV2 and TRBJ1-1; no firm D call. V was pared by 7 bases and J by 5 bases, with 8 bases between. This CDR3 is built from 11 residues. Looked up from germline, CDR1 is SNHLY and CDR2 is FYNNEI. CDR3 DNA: TGTGCCAGCACCAGGAATACTGAAGCTTTCTTT. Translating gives CASTRNTEAFF. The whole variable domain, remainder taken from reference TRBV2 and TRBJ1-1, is EPEVTQTPSHQVTQMGQEVILRCVPISNHLYFYWYRQILGQKVEFLVSFYNNEISEKSEIFDDQFSVERPDGSNFTLKIRSTKLEDSAMYFCASTRNTEAFFGQGTRLTVV.

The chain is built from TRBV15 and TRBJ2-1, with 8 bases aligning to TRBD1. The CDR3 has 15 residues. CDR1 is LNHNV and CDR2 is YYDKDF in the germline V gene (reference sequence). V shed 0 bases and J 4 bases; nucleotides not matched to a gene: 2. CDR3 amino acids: CATSREQGEYNEQFF. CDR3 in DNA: TGTGCCACCAGCAGAGAACAGGGGGAGTACAATGAGCAGTTCTTC.

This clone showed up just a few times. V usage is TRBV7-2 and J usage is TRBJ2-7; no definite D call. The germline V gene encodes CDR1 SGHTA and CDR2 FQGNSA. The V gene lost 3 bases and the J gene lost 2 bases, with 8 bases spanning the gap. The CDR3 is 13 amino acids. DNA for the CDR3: TGTGCCAGCAGCTTGGGCTGGACCTACGAGCAGTACTTC. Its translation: CASSLGWTYEQYF.

CDR3 region: CASSFIGESAEAFF. The CDR3 nucleotides read TGTGCCAGCAGCTTTATAGGCGAAAGCGCTGAAGCTTTCTTT. The chain employs TRBV5-6 and TRBJ1-1; D ambiguous. V was cut by 2 bases and J by 6 bases, with 14 bases left in between. This CDR3 is 14 amino acids long. Germline V CDR1 and CDR2: SGHDT, YYEEEE.

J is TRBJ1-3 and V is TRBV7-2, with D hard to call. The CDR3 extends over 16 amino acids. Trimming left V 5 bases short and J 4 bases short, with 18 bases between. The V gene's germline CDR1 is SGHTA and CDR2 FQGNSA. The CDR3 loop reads CASSTQNTKGGNTIYF. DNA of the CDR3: TGTGCCAGCAGCACACAAAATACAAAGGGAGGAAACACCATATATTTT.

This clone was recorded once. The CDR3 is CASTASYNEQFF. Written as DNA, the CDR3 is TGTGCCAGCACGGCTTCCTACAATGAGCAGTTCTTC. The chain recombines TRBV11-1 with TRBJ2-1; D remains unclear. Trimming removed 7 bases from V and 1 base from J, with 5 bases in between. Germline V gene sequence: CDR1 SGHAT, CDR2 FQDESV (reference sequence). This CDR3 contains 12 residues.

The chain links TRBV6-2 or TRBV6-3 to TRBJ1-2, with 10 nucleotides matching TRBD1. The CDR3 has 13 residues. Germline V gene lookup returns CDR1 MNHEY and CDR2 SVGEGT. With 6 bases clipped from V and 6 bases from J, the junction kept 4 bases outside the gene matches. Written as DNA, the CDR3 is TGTGCCAGCAGCCGGGACAGGGGTGATGGCTACACCTTC. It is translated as CASSRDRGDGYTF.

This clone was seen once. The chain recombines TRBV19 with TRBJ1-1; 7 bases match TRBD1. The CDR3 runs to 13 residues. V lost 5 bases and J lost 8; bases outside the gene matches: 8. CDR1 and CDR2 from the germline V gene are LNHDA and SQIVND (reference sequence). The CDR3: CASSVLNRGEAFF. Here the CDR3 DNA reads TGTGCCAGTAGTGTATTGAACAGGGGAGAAGCTTTCTTT.

In DNA, the CDR3 is TGTGCCAGCAGCCTCGTGGCGGGTCGCGGCTACACCTTC. This encodes CASSLVAGRGYTF. The chain employs TRBV7-9 and TRBJ1-2; D unclear. Germline V gene sequence: CDR1 SEHNR, CDR2 FQNEAQ (reference sequence). V lost 5 bases and J 8 bases, leaving 15 bases between the germline ends. CDR3 size: 13 residues.